The following is a TCR beta chain sequence with its context. CDR3 size: 15 residues. CDR1 and CDR2 (germline): SGHTA, FQGNSA. The V end was cut by 2 bases, the J end by 0 bases, with 11 bases between. The data were obtained in a study of spatial heterogeneity in lung cancer. The time point is: blood at routine non-recurrence follow-up after resection. Individually, TCR cDNA molecules were each labelled with a unique molecular identifier. MiXCR, applied by TCRdb to the 5' RACE reads, yields one record per CDR3 protein. The sample shows 95,000 to 120,000 distinct CDR3 sequences, less than 14% of them seen only once.

Here the sequenced sample was PBMCs, taken at follow-up. The chain couples TRBV7-2 to TRBJ2-7; D gene uncertain. The clonotype comes from a female donor with early-stage non-small cell lung cancer. This CDR3 is CASSLQSGYSYEQYF. The CDR3 region has the DNA TGTGCCAGCAGCTTACAATCAGGCTACTCCTACGAGCAGTACTTC.